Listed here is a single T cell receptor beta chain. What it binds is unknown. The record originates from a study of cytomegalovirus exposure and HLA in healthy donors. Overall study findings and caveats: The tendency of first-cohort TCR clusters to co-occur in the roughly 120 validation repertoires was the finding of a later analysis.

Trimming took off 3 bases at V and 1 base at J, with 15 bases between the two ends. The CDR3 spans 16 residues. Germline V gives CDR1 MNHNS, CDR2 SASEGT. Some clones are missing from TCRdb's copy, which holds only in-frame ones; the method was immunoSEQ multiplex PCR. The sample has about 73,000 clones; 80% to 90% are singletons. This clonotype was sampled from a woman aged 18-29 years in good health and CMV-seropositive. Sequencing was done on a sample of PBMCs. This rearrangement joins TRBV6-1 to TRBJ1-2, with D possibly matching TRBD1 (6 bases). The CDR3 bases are TGTGCCAGCAGTGATACGGCTACAGGGATTAACTATGGCTACACCTTC. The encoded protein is CASSDTATGINYGYTF.